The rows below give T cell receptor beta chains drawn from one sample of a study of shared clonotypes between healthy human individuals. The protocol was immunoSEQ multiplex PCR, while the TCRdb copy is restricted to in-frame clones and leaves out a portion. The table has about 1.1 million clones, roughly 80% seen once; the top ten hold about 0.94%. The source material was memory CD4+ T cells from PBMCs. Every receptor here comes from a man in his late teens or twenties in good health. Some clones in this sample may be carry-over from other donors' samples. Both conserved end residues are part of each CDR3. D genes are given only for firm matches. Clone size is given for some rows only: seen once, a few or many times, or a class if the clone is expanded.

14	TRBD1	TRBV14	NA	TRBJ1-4	TGTGCCAGCAGTCAGACAGGGGTGGATGAAAAACTGTTTTTT	CASSQTGVDEKLFF
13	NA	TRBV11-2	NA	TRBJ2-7	TGTGCCAGCAGCTCAGCTTTGGGGGGCGAGCAGTACTTC	CASSSALGGEQYF
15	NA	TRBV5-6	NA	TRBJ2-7	TGTGCCAGCAGCTTGTTAGGGGTTAGCTCCTACGAGCAGTACTTC	CASSLLGVSSYEQYF
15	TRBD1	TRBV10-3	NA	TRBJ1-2	TGTGCCATCAGTGAGGGGACAGGGGGTAACTATGGCTACACCTTC	CAISEGTGGNYGYTF
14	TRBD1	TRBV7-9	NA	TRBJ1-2	TGTGCCAGCAGCTTTGACAGGGGGGGCTATGGCTACACCTTC	CASSFDRGGYGYTF
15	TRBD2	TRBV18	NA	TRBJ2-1	TGTGCCAGCTCACTATTGACTAGCGGGATCGATGAGCAGTTCTTC	CASSLLTSGIDEQFF
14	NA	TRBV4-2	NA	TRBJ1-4	TGTGCCAGCAGCCAAGAGGCCTGGGATGAAAAACTGTTTTTT	CASSQEAWDEKLFF
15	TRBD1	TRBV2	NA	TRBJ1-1	TGTGCCAGCAGCCCGACAGGGGGAATCATTGTTGAAGCTTTCTTT	CASSPTGGIIVEAFF
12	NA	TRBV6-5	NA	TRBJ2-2	TGTGCCAGCAGCAGAGGGGACAGGGAGCTGTTTTTT	CASSRGDRELFF
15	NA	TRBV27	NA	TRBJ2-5	TGTGCCAGCAGTTTACATCGACACATCCAAGAGACCCAGTACTTC	CASSLHRHIQETQYF
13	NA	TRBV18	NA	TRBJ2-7	TGTGCCAGCTCACCGTCCATGACCTACGAGCAGTACTTC	CASSPSMTYEQYF
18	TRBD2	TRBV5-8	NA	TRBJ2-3	TGTGCCAGCAGCTCCTGGGCTAGCGGGAGTACAAGCACAGATACGCAGTATTTT	CASSSWASGSTSTDTQYF
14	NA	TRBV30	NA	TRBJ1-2	TGTGCCTGGAGTGTACCCGGGACCGGCTATGGCTACACCTTC	CAWSVPGTGYGYTF
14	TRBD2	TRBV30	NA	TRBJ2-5	TGTGCCTGGACCATACGGGGGGTCCAAGAGACCCAGTACTTC	CAWTIRGVQETQYF
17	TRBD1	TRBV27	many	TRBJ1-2	TGTGCCAGCAGTTTATATAGTGGAGACAGGGTTCACTATGGCTACACCTTC	CASSLYSGDRVHYGYTF
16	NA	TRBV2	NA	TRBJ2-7	TGTGCCAGCAGTGGACGGGGACTTACCCGCTCCTACGAGCAGTACTTC	CASSGRGLTRSYEQYF
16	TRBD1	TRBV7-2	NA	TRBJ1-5	TGTGCCAGCAGCTTAGCGTGGACAGGGGGCAATCAGCCCCAGCATTTT	CASSLAWTGGNQPQHF
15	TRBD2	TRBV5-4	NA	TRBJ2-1	TGTGCCAGCAGCCCCGGTGGAAGCGGGAGCAATGAGCAGTTCTTC	CASSPGGSGSNEQFF
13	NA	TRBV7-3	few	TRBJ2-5	TGTGCCAGCAGCCCGGGGGCGGAAGAGACCCAGTACTTC	CASSPGAEETQYF
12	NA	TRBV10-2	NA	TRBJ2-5	TGCGCCAGCAGCGGCAACCAAGAGACCCAGTACTTC	CASSGNQETQYF
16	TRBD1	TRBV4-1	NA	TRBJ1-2	TGCGCCAGCAGCCGGACCGGGACAGGGGGCAACTATGGCTACACCTTC	CASSRTGTGGNYGYTF
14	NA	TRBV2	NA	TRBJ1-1	TGTGCCAGCAGTGACAGAACAGGTCGCGCTGAAGCTTTCTTT	CASSDRTGRAEAFF
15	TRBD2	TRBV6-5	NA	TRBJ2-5	TGTGCCAGCAGCTCAATTATAGCGGGACAAGAGACCCAGTACTTC	CASSSIIAGQETQYF
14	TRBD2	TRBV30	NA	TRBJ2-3	TGTGCCTGGAGTCTAGCGGGACCCACAGATACGCAGTATTTT	CAWSLAGPTDTQYF
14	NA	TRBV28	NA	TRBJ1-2	TGTGCCAGCAGTTTATCGCCCGGGGAGTGGGGCTACACCTTC	CASSLSPGEWGYTF
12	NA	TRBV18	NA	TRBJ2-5	TGTGCCACCTCCAGGCAGCAAGAGACCCAGTACTTC	CATSRQQETQYF
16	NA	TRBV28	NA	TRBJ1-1	TGTGCCAGCAACCCTCCAAGGCAGAGAATAAGCACTGAAGCTTTCTTT	CASNPPRQRISTEAFF
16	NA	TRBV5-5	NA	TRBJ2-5	TGTGCCAGCAGCTTGGGGCGGGCAGCCACCCAAGAGACCCAGTACTTC	CASSLGRAATQETQYF
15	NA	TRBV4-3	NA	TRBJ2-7	TGCGCCAGCAGCCAACAAGTTGGGTTATTATACGAGCAGTACTTC	CASSQQVGLLYEQYF
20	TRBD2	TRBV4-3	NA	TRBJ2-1	TGCGCCAGCAGCCAAGATCCGGGGCTAGCGGGAGATATATCCTACAATGAGCAGTTCTTC	CASSQDPGLAGDISYNEQFF
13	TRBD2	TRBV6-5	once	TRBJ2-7	TGTGCCAGCAGTTACTCGATAGCGGGAAGGCAGTACTTC	CASSYSIAGRQYF
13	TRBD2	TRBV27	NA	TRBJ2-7	TGTGCCACGGGGGGAGTGTATTCCCGCGAGCAGTACTTC	CATGGVYSREQYF
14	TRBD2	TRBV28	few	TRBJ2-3	TGTGCCAGCAGTTCCAGCGGGAGTATCTATACGCAGTATTTT	CASSSSGSIYTQYF
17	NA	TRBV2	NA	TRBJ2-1	TGTGCCAGCAGTGAAGCGCTTCAGGGGGGGTTCTACAATGAGCAGTTCTTC	CASSEALQGGFYNEQFF
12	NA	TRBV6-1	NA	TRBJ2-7	TGTGCCAGCAGGTCCCTCATCTACGAGCAGTACTTC	CASRSLIYEQYF
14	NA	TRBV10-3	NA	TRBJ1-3	TGTGCCATCAAATTACTCGACTCTGGAAACACCATATATTTT	CAIKLLDSGNTIYF
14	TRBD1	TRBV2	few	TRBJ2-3	TGTGCCAGCAGTAGGACAGGGAGCACAGATACGCAGTATTTT	CASSRTGSTDTQYF
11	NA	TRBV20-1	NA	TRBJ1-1	TGCAGTGCTAGGTGGTACACTGAAGCTTTCTTT	CSARWYTEAFF
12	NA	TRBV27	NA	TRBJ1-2	TGTGCCAGCAGTCCCCGGGGCGGTGGCTACACCTTC	CASSPRGGGYTF
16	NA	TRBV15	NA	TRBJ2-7	TGTGCCACCAGCAGAGGTCTCATTGGGAGCTACCGCGAGCAGTACTTC	CATSRGLIGSYREQYF
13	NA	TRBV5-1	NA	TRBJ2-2	TGCGCCAGCAGCTTTGGCCCCTCCGGGGAGCTGTTTTTT	CASSFGPSGELFF
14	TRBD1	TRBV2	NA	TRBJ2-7	TGTGCCAGTGGGACGGGACAGGGGATCCACGAGCAGTACTTC	CASGTGQGIHEQYF
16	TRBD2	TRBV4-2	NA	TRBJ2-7	TGTGCCAGCAGCCAAGATACTAGCGGGAGGCCCCTCGAGCAGTACTTC	CASSQDTSGRPLEQYF
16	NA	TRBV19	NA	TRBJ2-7	TGTGCCAGTAGTAGTCCGGGACACACATCTCCGTACGAGCAGTACTTC	CASSSPGHTSPYEQYF
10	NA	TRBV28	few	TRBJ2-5	TGTGCCAGCGGGAAGGAGACCCAGTACTTC	CASGKETQYF
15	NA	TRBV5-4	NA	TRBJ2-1	TGTGCCAGCAGCTTTGGGCCTGGTGGAGCCAATGAGCAGTTCTTC	CASSFGPGGANEQFF
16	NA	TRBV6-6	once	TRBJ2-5	TGTGCCAGCAGTTACCGGGCCAGGGGTTTCCAAGAGACCCAGTACTTC	CASSYRARGFQETQYF
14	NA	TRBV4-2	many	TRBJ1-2	TGTGCCAGCAGCCAAGAGGCAGGGGCCTATGGCTACACCTTC	CASSQEAGAYGYTF
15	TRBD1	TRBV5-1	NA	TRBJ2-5	TGCGCCAGCAGCTCTCCTGGACAGGGGGGGAAGACCCAGTACTTC	CASSSPGQGGKTQYF
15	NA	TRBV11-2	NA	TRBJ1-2	TGTGCCAGCAGCTTAGTGGGTTTCGGGTACTATGGCTACACCTTC	CASSLVGFGYYGYTF
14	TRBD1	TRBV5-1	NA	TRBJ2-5	TGCGCCAGCAGCCAAGCAGGGGGCGGGGAGACCCAGTACTTC	CASSQAGGGETQYF
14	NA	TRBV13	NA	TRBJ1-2	TGTGCCAGCAGCTTATCAAAAGGGGCGTCTGGCTACACCTTC	CASSLSKGASGYTF
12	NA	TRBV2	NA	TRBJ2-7	TGTGCCAGCAGTGACCCCGTCTACGAGCAGTACTTC	CASSDPVYEQYF
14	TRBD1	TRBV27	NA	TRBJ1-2	TGTGCCAGCACCTTCTGGGACAGGGACTATGGCTACACCTTC	CASTFWDRDYGYTF
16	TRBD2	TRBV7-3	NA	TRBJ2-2	TGTGCCAGCAGCGGCGGGACTAGCGGGGACACCGGGGAGCTGTTTTTT	CASSGGTSGDTGELFF
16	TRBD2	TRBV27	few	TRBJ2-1	TGTGCCAGCACCGAACTAGCGGGAGTGGCGTATAATGAGCAGTTCTTC	CASTELAGVAYNEQFF
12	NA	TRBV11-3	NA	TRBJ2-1	TGTGCCAGCAGCTTAAATGGCAATGAGCAGTTCTTC	CASSLNGNEQFF
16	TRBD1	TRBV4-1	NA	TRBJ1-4	TGCGCCAGCAGCCAAGATTGGACAGGGGGTCGTGAAAAACTGTTTTTT	CASSQDWTGGREKLFF
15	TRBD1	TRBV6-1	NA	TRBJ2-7	TGTGCCAGCAGAGAACGGGACAGGGGGTTGAGGGAGCAGTACTTC	CASRERDRGLREQYF